The next 27 T cell receptor beta chains were all read from a single sample in a study of cytotoxic CD8 clonotypes in ibrutinib-treated CLL. The assay was immunoSEQ multiplex PCR, and TCRdb's table has in-frame clones only and misses some. This table holds approximately 32,000 clones, almost 70% found once. The sample in question was PBMCs, obtained before ibrutinib treatment. These receptors all stem from a human donor with chronic lymphocytic leukemia.

The chain has TRBV6-5 and TRBJ1-2; TRBD1 matches at 8 bases. V lost 1 base to trimming and J lost 8 bases; unmatched junction nucleotides: 12. The CDR3 contains 16 residues. Germline V gene lookup returns CDR1 MNHEY and CDR2 SVGAGI. CDR3: CASSYYTVRDRWGYTF. The CDR3 coding sequence is TGTGCCAGCAGTTACTACACGGTCCGGGACAGGTGGGGCTACACCTTC.

V gene TRBV28 combines with J gene TRBJ2-2; the D is unclear. In germline, CDR1 is MDHEN, CDR2 SYDVKM. This CDR3 comprises 11 residues. The V end was cut by 3 bases, the J end by 6 bases, with 2 bases between. As DNA, the CDR3 is TGTGCCAGCAGTTTCCCCGGGGAGCTGTTTTTT. This translates into CASSFPGELFF.

The chain employs TRBV27 and TRBJ2-5; D is uncertain. The CDR3 sequence is 13 residues long. Trimming cost V 3 bases and J 7 bases, with 12 bases left between them. The germline gives CDR1 MNHEY, CDR2 SMNVEV (reference sequence). The CDR3 DNA reads as TGTGCCAGCAGTTTTCCGGGTCTGGGGACCCAGTACTTC. Its translation is CASSFPGLGTQYF.

The chain couples TRBV10-3 to TRBJ2-7; possibly TRBD1 for D (6 bases). The CDR3 is 12 amino acids. V was clipped by 3 bases and J by 3 bases, with 6 bases between them. The germline V gene encodes CDR1 ENHRY and CDR2 SYGVKD. In DNA, the CDR3 is TGTGCCATCAGTGACAGGGGCTACGAGCAGTACTTC. Translating it yields CAISDRGYEQYF.

The V call is TRBV19, the J call TRBJ2-7; TRBD2 agrees at 10 bases. The J segment lost 4 bases and the V segment lost 7 bases, leaving 7 bases of the junction unmatched. The CDR3 has 14 residues. The germline CDR1 and CDR2 sequences are LNHDA and SQIVND (reference sequence). The CDR3 bases are TGTGCCAGTACCAGGACTAGCGGACATTACGAGCAGTACTTC. This translates into CASTRTSGHYEQYF.

V and J are TRBV27 and TRBJ2-7; 10 nucleotides line up with TRBD1. Looked up from germline, CDR1 is MNHEY and CDR2 is SMNVEV (reference sequence). The CDR3 spans 16 residues. Trimming took 5 bases from V and 2 from J; bases not matched to a gene: 9. The CDR3 DNA follows: TGTGCCAGCAGTGGCCCATCCGGGACAGGGGCCTACGAGCAGTACTTC. Translation gives CASSGPSGTGAYEQYF.

The table lists this clone with a count of one. The chain couples TRBV28 to TRBJ2-3; no clear D. The V end lost 5 bases, the J end lost 4 bases, and 22 bases lay between the germline ends. The CDR3 runs 17 residues. Germline loops: CDR1 MDHEN, CDR2 SYDVKM. The CDR3 DNA reads as TGTGCCAGCAGTCTCCATAAACTTAAGCTTTGGGCAGATACGCAGTATTTT. Protein sequence: CASSLHKLKLWADTQYF.

This clone came up a few times. The V call is TRBV7-9, the J call TRBJ2-7; 10 nucleotides align to TRBD1. The CDR3 covers 15 residues. Germline lookup yields CDR1 SEHNR and CDR2 FQNEAQ (reference sequence). V lost 3 bases and J lost 3; bases outside the gene matches: 5. CDR3 in amino acids: CASSFRDRGDYEQYF. The DNA of the CDR3 is TGTGCCAGCAGCTTCCGGGACAGGGGTGACTACGAGCAGTACTTC.

Note on this clone: Different DNA sequences within this sample yield the same CDR3. The chain employs TRBV18 and TRBJ2-5; weak D call: TRBD2 (6 bases). V gave up 0 bases and J gave up 2 bases, with 7 bases separating them. CDR1 KGHSH and CDR2 LQKENI come from the germline V gene. The CDR3 spans 14 residues. CDR3 region: CASSPPAGQETQYF. As DNA, the CDR3 is TGTGCCAGCTCACCACCGGCGGGGCAAGAGACCCAGTACTTC.

The chain recombines TRBV6-5 with TRBJ2-5; 7 bases align to TRBD2. V was clipped by 3 bases and J by 5 bases; unmatched bases: 9. The CDR3 contains 15 residues. Germline loops: CDR1 MNHEY, CDR2 SVGAGI. This CDR3 is CASSYSQPGGETQYF. In nucleotides, the CDR3 is TGTGCCAGCAGTTATTCGCAGCCCGGGGGGGAGACCCAGTACTTC.

This rearrangement joins TRBV30 to TRBJ2-1; TRBD2 matches 15 bases. The CDR3 extends over 15 amino acids. From germline, CDR1 is GTSNPN and CDR2 SVGIG (reference sequence). Trimming at V came to 3 bases and at J to 12 bases, leaving 9 bases not matched to a gene. CDR3: CAWSAGLAGGHPQFF. The DNA of the CDR3 is TGTGCCTGGAGCGCGGGACTAGCGGGGGGCCATCCGCAGTTCTTC.

There are a few counts of this clone. The V and J genes are TRBV6-1 and TRBJ1-6; 7 nucleotides line up with TRBD1. The CDR3 contains 13 residues. The germline V gene has CDR1 MNHNS and CDR2 SASEGT. V gave up 9 bases and J gave up 7 bases; unmatched junction bases: 6. The CDR3 coding sequence is TGTGCCAGTTTCGGGACAGCGAATTCACCCCTCCACTTT. Translation: CASFGTANSPLHF.

The genes are TRBV6-5 and TRBJ1-4; D gene uncertain. The V gene lost 4 bases and the J gene lost 8 bases, with 14 bases spanning the gap. The length of the CDR3 is 14 residues. CDR1 and CDR2 (germline): MNHEY, SVGAGI. DNA for the CDR3: TGTGCCAGCAGTTCGCTCAACGCGGGGGAAAAACTGTTTTTT. Translation: CASSSLNAGEKLFF.

V is TRBV27 and J is TRBJ2-7; TRBD1 agrees at 7 bases. Germline CDR1 and CDR2: MNHEY and SMNVEV (reference sequence). V lost 6 bases to trimming and J lost 2 bases; unmatched junction nucleotides: 10. CDR3 length: 15 amino acids. CDR3 sequence reads: CASSLSRQGAYEQYF. The CDR3 DNA is TGTGCCAGCAGCCTTAGTCGGCAGGGGGCCTACGAGCAGTACTTC.

The genes are TRBV28 and TRBJ2-7; no reliable D call. Trimming removed 2 bases from V and 6 bases from J, with 14 bases in between. The CDR3 consists of 14 residues. In germline, CDR1 is MDHEN, CDR2 SYDVKM. The CDR3 DNA reads TGTGCCAGCAGTTTAAGCCCGGACCTAGGCGAGCAGTACTTC. Translating gives CASSLSPDLGEQYF.

This clone was found a few times. The V gene is TRBV27, the J gene TRBJ2-3, with 12 bases fitting TRBD2. Trimming took 6 bases from V and 1 from J; bases not matched to a gene: 20. Looked up from germline, CDR1 is MNHEY and CDR2 is SMNVEV (reference sequence). This CDR3 spans 21 amino acids. The CDR3 DNA reads as TGTGCCAGCAGCCCTTATGGGCCCCCTAGCGGGAGGGCCTACCGCACAGATACGCAGTATTTT. Translation: CASSPYGPPSGRAYRTDTQYF.

The chain recombines TRBV5-8 with TRBJ2-1; D is ambiguous. The V end lost 4 bases, the J end lost 7 bases, and 9 bases lay between the germline ends. The length of the CDR3 is 12 residues. Looked up from germline, CDR1 is SGHTS and CDR2 is YDEGEE. CDR3: CASSVNRNEQFF. The CDR3 DNA is TGTGCCAGCAGCGTGAACAGAAATGAGCAGTTCTTC.

The rearrangement joins TRBV5-1 to TRBJ1-4; D unclear. The CDR3 contains 15 residues. From germline, CDR1 is SGHRS and CDR2 YFSETQ. V was pared by 5 bases and J by 0 bases, with 11 bases between. CDR3 nucleotide sequence: TGCGCCAGCAGGACCACTGGAGCAACTAATGAAAAACTGTTTTTT. Protein: CASRTTGATNEKLFF. The full variable domain, its missing parts supplied by reference TRBV5-1 and TRBJ1-4, is KAGVTQTPRYLIKTRGQQVTLSCSPISGHRSVSWYQQTPGQGLQFLFEYFSETQRNKGNFPGRFSGRQFSNSRSEMNVSTLELGDSALYLCASRTTGATNEKLFFGSGTQLSVL.

V is TRBV5-6 and J is TRBJ1-5; maybe TRBD1 (5 bases). This CDR3 is 13 amino acids long. Trimming removed 2 bases at V and 7 bases at J, with 10 bases between. In germline, CDR1 is SGHDT, CDR2 YYEEEE. Here the CDR3 reads CASSFGWGQPQHF. The CDR3 DNA reads as TGTGCCAGCAGCTTTGGTTGGGGCCAGCCCCAGCATTTT.

The V call is TRBV6-5, the J call TRBJ1-2; possibly TRBD1 for D (6 bases). The CDR3 has 14 residues. CDR1 is MNHEY and CDR2 is SVGAGI in the germline V gene. V lost 6 bases and J 0 bases, leaving 11 bases between the germline ends. As DNA, the CDR3 is TGTGCCAGCAGCAGGGGCAGCCCTAACTATGGCTACACCTTC. As protein: CASSRGSPNYGYTF.

This chain links TRBV25-1 with TRBJ1-1; D might be TRBD1 (6 bases). The CDR3 has 14 residues. V lost 1 base and J 5 bases, leaving 11 bases between the germline ends. The germline V gene has CDR1 MGHDK and CDR2 SYGVNS. This chain's CDR3 is CASSESGVRTEAFF. Written as DNA, the CDR3 is TGTGCCAGCAGTGAATCAGGGGTTCGGACTGAAGCTTTCTTT.

The genes are TRBV4-3 and TRBJ1-3; no clear D. V lost 4 bases and J lost 0, with 13 bases in between. The CDR3 is made up of 16 amino acids. CDR1 is LGHNA and CDR2 is YSLEER in the germline V gene. CDR3 DNA sequence: TGCGCCAGCAGCCCGGAAGGGCGTTACTCTGGAAACACCATATATTTT. Translation gives CASSPEGRYSGNTIYF.

The chain employs TRBV28 and TRBJ2-3; D ambiguous. V dropped 4 bases and J dropped 0 bases, with 5 bases sitting between them. CDR1 is MDHEN, CDR2 SYDVKM, per germline. This CDR3 is built from 13 residues. This CDR3 reads CASSSYSTDTQYF. The DNA of the CDR3 is TGTGCCAGCAGTTCTTATAGCACAGATACGCAGTATTTT.

Only one count was recorded for this clone. The chain employs TRBV30 and TRBJ1-3, with unresolved D. Germline values: CDR1 GTSNPN, CDR2 SVGIG (reference sequence). This CDR3 has 13 amino acids. Between the trimmed V and J ends, which lost 1 base and 0 bases, there was a span of 4 bases. CDR3 sequence: CAWSENSGNTIYF. The DNA for the CDR3 is TGTGCCTGGAGTGAGAACTCTGGAAACACCATATATTTT. The full variable domain, in which reference TRBV30 and TRBJ1-3 provide the parts outside the CDR3, is SQTIHQWPATLVQPVGSPLSLECTVEGTSNPNLYWYRQAAGRGLQLLFYSVGIGQISSEVPQNLSASRPQDRQFILSSKKLLLSDSGFYLCAWSENSGNTIYFGEGSWLTVV.

The chain carries TRBV30 and TRBJ1-6; 11 bases are shared with TRBD1. CDR1 and CDR2 from the germline V gene are GTSNPN and SVGIG (reference sequence). The V segment lost 2 bases and the J segment 10 bases; nucleotides outside the gene matches: 4. The CDR3 is 14 amino acids. In DNA, the CDR3 is TGTGCCTGGAGTCCCGGGACAGGGGGATCACCCCTCCACTTT. Its protein product is CAWSPGTGGSPLHF. Combining the CDR3 with reference TRBV30 and TRBJ1-6 gives the whole variable domain SQTIHQWPATLVQPVGSPLSLECTVEGTSNPNLYWYRQAAGRGLQLLFYSVGIGQISSEVPQNLSASRPQDRQFILSSKKLLLSDSGFYLCAWSPGTGGSPLHFGNGTRLTVT.

This clone was observed once. The J gene is TRBJ1-2, the V gene TRBV5-1, with 9 positions matching TRBD1. Germline V gene lookup returns CDR1 SGHRS and CDR2 YFSETQ. This CDR3 has 14 amino acids. Trimming took 7 bases from V and 4 from J; bases not matched to a gene: 8. DNA of the CDR3: TGCGCCAGCGGGACAGGGATGTCGGCCTATGGCTACACCTTC. Protein sequence: CASGTGMSAYGYTF.

The chain links TRBV10-3 to TRBJ2-1; 8 nucleotides agree with TRBD1. The CDR3 covers 13 residues. The germline gives CDR1 ENHRY, CDR2 SYGVKD. With V trimmed by 6 bases and J by 5 bases, 3 bases remained unmatched. The CDR3 spells CAIRDREHNEQFF. The DNA of the CDR3 is TGTGCCATCAGGGACAGGGAACACAATGAGCAGTTCTTC.